This TCR beta chain was found in a study of CD8 T cells in ankylosing spondylitis. Each CDR3 protein is one row after TCRdb ran MiXCR on the 5' RACE reads. This table holds under 250,000 distinct CDR3 sequences, around 11% found once. Germline CDR1 reads SQVTM; CDR2 reads ANQGSEA. Trimming cost V 6 bases and J 7 bases, with 15 bases left between them. The CDR3 is 12 amino acids. The TCR sequence derives from a male donor with ankylosing spondylitis or in good health (not recorded which). The gene calls are TRBV29-1 and TRBJ1-1, with D unclear. Sequencing input: blood, either unsorted or a sorted T cell fraction (not recorded which). CDR3 DNA sequence: TGCAGCGTCTGGTCCCCGGGTTTTGAAGCTTTCTTT. Its protein product is CSVWSPGFEAFF.